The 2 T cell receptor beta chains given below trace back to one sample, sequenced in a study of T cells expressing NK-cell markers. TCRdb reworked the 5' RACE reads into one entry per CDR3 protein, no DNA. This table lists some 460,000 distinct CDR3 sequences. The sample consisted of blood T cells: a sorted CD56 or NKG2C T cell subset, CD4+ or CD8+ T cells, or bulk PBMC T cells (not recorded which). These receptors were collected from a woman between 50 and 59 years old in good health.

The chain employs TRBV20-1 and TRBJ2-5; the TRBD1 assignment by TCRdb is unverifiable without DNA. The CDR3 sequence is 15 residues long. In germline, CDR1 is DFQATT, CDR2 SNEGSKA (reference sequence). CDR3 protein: CSADRDRVKGETQYF.

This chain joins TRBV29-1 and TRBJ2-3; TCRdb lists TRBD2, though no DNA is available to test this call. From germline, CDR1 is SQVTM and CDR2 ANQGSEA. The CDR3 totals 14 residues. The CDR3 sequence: CSVSGRISTDTQYF.